This entry lists 21 T cell receptor beta chains sequenced from one sample in a study of PD-1 blockade in classical Hodgkin lymphoma. Relapses following autologous stem cell transplantation were seen in all patients, with brentuximab vedotin exposure varying. Assay used: immunoSEQ multiplex PCR; TCRdb lists only in-frame clones, some missing. The data show over 60,000 clones, 70% to 80% seen once. The sample here was peripheral blood mononuclear cells (PBMCs), taken before the second cycle of nivolumab. The receptors here all came from a human donor with classical Hodgkin lymphoma.

The CDR3 reads CASSSDGFYNSPLHF. Written as DNA, the CDR3 is TGCGCCAGCAGCTCGGACGGTTTCTATAATTCACCCCTCCACTTT. The rearrangement joins TRBV5-1 to TRBJ1-6; D unclear. Germline lookup yields CDR1 SGHRS and CDR2 YFSETQ. The CDR3 is 15 residues long. The V gene lost 3 bases and the J gene lost 3 bases, with 10 bases spanning the gap. The whole variable domain, filled in from reference TRBV5-1 and TRBJ1-6, reads KAGVTQTPRYLIKTRGQQVTLSCSPISGHRSVSWYQQTPGQGLQFLFEYFSETQRNKGNFPGRFSGRQFSNSRSEMNVSTLELGDSALYLCASSSDGFYNSPLHFGNGTRLTVT.

To note about this clone: Mismatch with germline at one junction end may stem from a read error. The J gene is TRBJ1-2, the V gene TRBV28; D not certain. CDR1 MDHEN and CDR2 SYDVKM come from the germline V gene. This CDR3 is 11 amino acids long. The CDR3 here is CASSLGDQVSF. CDR3 DNA: TGTGCCAGCAGTTTAGGGGATCAGGTATCCTTC.

The chain joins TRBV5-1 to TRBJ2-3, with unresolved D. Trimming removed 1 base at V and 4 bases at J, with 1 base between. The length of the CDR3 is 11 residues. Germline V gene lookup returns CDR1 SGHRS and CDR2 YFSETQ. The CDR3 reads CASSLSDTQYF. In nucleotides, the CDR3 is TGCGCCAGCAGCTTGTCAGATACGCAGTATTTT.

V gene TRBV6-6 combines with J gene TRBJ2-1, with a tentative D call TRBD1 (6 bases). The germline V and J ends were trimmed by 4 bases and 5 bases, with 15 bases remaining between them. There are 15 residues in the CDR3. Looked up from germline, CDR1 is MNHNY and CDR2 is SVGAGI (reference sequence). The CDR3 DNA is TGTGCCAGCAGTTTCCCGACAGGACCCGACAATGAGCAGTTCTTC. This gives the protein CASSFPTGPDNEQFF.

The chain combines TRBV29-1 with TRBJ1-4, with 8 bases lining up with TRBD1. V trimming: 6 bases; J trimming: 7 bases; junction bases outside the gene matches: 10. Germline V gene data show CDR1 as SQVTM and CDR2 as ANQGSEA. The CDR3 consists of 14 residues. The CDR3 DNA is TGCAGCGTGGGTAAGACCGGGACAGGTGAAAAACTGTTTTTT. Amino acids: CSVGKTGTGEKLFF.

This rearrangement joins TRBV29-1 to TRBJ1-1; no clear D gene. Germline V CDR1 and CDR2: SQVTM, ANQGSEA. The length of the CDR3 is 12 residues. V lost 4 bases and J lost 5, with 11 bases in between. CDR3 coding DNA: TGCAGCGTTGTAAGGGCGGGGACTGAAGCTTTCTTT. Its protein product is CSVVRAGTEAFF.

Written as DNA, the CDR3 is TGTGCCAGCAGCTTAGAATGGGCGAGCGCGAACACCGGGGAGCTGTTTTTT. Protein: CASSLEWASANTGELFF. The rearrangement uses TRBV7-2 and TRBJ2-2; D uncertain. Between the trimmed V and J ends, which lost 1 base and 0 bases, there was a span of 12 bases. CDR1 is SGHTA, CDR2 FQGNSA, per germline. The CDR3 consists of 17 residues.

J is TRBJ1-5 and V is TRBV30; D call uncertain. Per germline, CDR1 GTSNPN and CDR2 SVGIG (reference sequence). CDR3 length: 13 amino acids. V lost 0 bases and J 3 bases, leaving 6 bases between the germline ends. DNA of the CDR3: TGTGCCTGGAGTGTGGGCCTCAATCAGCCCCAGCATTTT. As protein: CAWSVGLNQPQHF.

The chain joins TRBV27 to TRBJ1-1; 8 nucleotides match TRBD1. This CDR3 has 12 residues. V dropped 5 bases and J dropped 11; count of bases not matched to a gene: 7. Germline V gene lookup returns CDR1 MNHEY and CDR2 SMNVEV (reference sequence). The CDR3 spells CASSAFRGLAFF. The CDR3 DNA follows: TGTGCCAGCAGTGCCTTCAGGGGGCTGGCTTTCTTT.

There are a few counts of this clone. The chain carries TRBV7-9 and TRBJ1-1; D may be TRBD1 (6 bases). Germline V gene sequence: CDR1 SEHNR, CDR2 FQNEAQ (reference sequence). Trimming left V 1 base short and J 1 base short, with 10 bases between. The CDR3 covers 15 residues. This CDR3 is CASSLVGHRNTEAFF. CDR3 bases: TGTGCCAGCAGCTTAGTGGGACACCGGAACACTGAAGCTTTCTTT.

V and J are TRBV6-6 and TRBJ2-7; D is unresolved. V shed 6 bases and J shed 2 bases, with 17 bases lying between them. The CDR3 runs to 15 residues. CDR1 MNHNY and CDR2 SVGAGI come from the germline V gene (reference sequence). The chain's CDR3 is CASSYSGRDTYEQYF. The CDR3 DNA reads TGTGCCAGCAGCTACAGTGGTAGGGATACCTACGAGCAGTACTTC.

The rearrangement links TRBV5-1 to TRBJ1-1; D call uncertain. The CDR3 is made up of 14 amino acids. Germline V CDR1 and CDR2: SGHRS, YFSETQ. V was pared by 2 bases and J by 2 bases, with 10 bases between. The chain's CDR3 is CASSLEHFNTEAFF. The CDR3 DNA sequence: TGCGCCAGCAGCTTAGAACACTTTAACACTGAAGCTTTCTTT.

This clone was counted a few times. The rearrangement links TRBV19 to TRBJ1-6; D gene unclear. The CDR3 is 12 amino acids. Germline-derived CDR1 and CDR2 are LNHDA and SQIVND (reference sequence). V lost 1 base and J lost 10, with 5 bases in between. CDR3 sequence (DNA): TGTGCCAGTAGTATAGGTGGCTCACCCCTCCACTTT. Its translation is CASSIGGSPLHF.

The chain carries TRBV5-1 and TRBJ1-1; 7 nucleotides line up with TRBD1. The CDR3 has 15 amino acids. Per the germline V gene, CDR1 is SGHRS and CDR2 is YFSETQ. The J segment lost 0 bases and the V segment lost 5 bases, leaving 7 bases of the junction unmatched. The CDR3 DNA reads as TGCGCCAGCAGACCAGGGACAGTACTGAACACTGAAGCTTTCTTT. This gives the protein CASRPGTVLNTEAFF.

CDR3 in DNA: TGTGCCAGCCACGACGGCCGACAGGGGAGATCCTACGAGCAGTACTTC. It encodes CASHDGRQGRSYEQYF. V gene TRBV27 combines with J gene TRBJ2-7, with 8 nucleotides matching TRBD1. The V and J ends lost 8 bases and 1 base, in that order; junction bases with no gene match: 13. Germline V lookup: CDR1 MNHEY, CDR2 SMNVEV (reference sequence). The CDR3 is 16 amino acids.

This clone has a handful of counts. V and J are TRBV5-1 and TRBJ2-2; no definite D call. From germline, CDR1 is SGHRS and CDR2 YFSETQ. CDR3 length: 16 amino acids. V lost 4 bases and J 0 bases, leaving 13 bases between the germline ends. The CDR3 loop is CASSPVADANTGELFF. The CDR3 DNA reads TGCGCCAGCAGCCCCGTGGCGGACGCGAACACCGGGGAGCTGTTTTTT.

The genes are TRBV6-5 and TRBJ1-5, with D tentatively TRBD1 (5 bases). This CDR3 region has 14 residues. Germline-derived CDR1 and CDR2 are MNHEY and SVGAGI. The ends were cut back, 0 bases at V and 2 bases at J, with 5 bases in the middle. The CDR3 protein is CASSYSGGNQPQHF. CDR3 coding DNA: TGTGCCAGCAGTTACTCAGGGGGCAATCAGCCCCAGCATTTT.

In DNA form, the CDR3 reads TGTGCCAGCTTACAGGGCACTCGATCATGGGGATACAATGAGCAGTTCTTC. Residues: CASLQGTRSWGYNEQFF. The gene calls are TRBV25-1 and TRBJ2-1; a weak D match, TRBD1 (6 bases). The germline V and J ends were trimmed by 8 bases and 4 bases, with 24 bases remaining between them. Germline V gene lookup returns CDR1 MGHDK and CDR2 SYGVNS. This CDR3 has 17 residues.

In DNA, the CDR3 is TGTGCTAGTGGTTTGGCCAGCGGGCAGACCCAGTACTTC. Its translation: CASGLASGQTQYF. V gene TRBV12-5 combines with J gene TRBJ2-5; possible D gene TRBD2, 6 bases. CDR3 length: 13 amino acids. V lost 1 base, J lost 6 bases, and 9 bases lay in between. The germline gives CDR1 LGHNT, CDR2 FRNRAP.

The chain recombines TRBV19 with TRBJ1-5, with D perhaps TRBD1 (6 bases). V shed 4 bases and J shed 1 base, with 11 bases lying between them. Germline V CDR1 and CDR2: LNHDA, SQIVND (reference sequence). This CDR3 spans 15 amino acids. The CDR3 coding sequence is TGTGCCAGTAGTACCTGGACAGTAAGCAATCAGCCCCAGCATTTT. Its translation: CASSTWTVSNQPQHF.

This clone was recorded only once. The chain couples TRBV5-5 to TRBJ2-7, with D perhaps TRBD1 (6 bases). The ends were cut back, 1 base at V and 3 bases at J, with 8 bases in the middle. Germline V lookup: CDR1 SGHKS, CDR2 YYEKEE (reference sequence). CDR3 length: 13 amino acids. For the CDR3, the DNA is TGTGCCAGCAGCTTGACAGGGTTCTACGAGCAGTACTTC. Its protein is CASSLTGFYEQYF.